This TCR beta chain came from a study of OX40 agonist ivuxolimab in advanced cancers. Study overall: The mean age was about 57 years, ranging from roughly 23 to 80, with 65% to 85% of participants male.

With baseline, cycle 4 day 1, and cycle 7 day 1 as timepoints, blood was sampled. This table comes from immunoSEQ multiplex PCR, and its TCRdb copy is limited to in-frame clones, with some not included. The data contain roughly 38,000 clones, almost 85% of them singletons. This clone was detected only a few times. Antigen unknown. J gave up 7 bases and V 3 bases, and 3 bases lay outside the gene matches. Germline V lookup: CDR1 WSHSY, CDR2 SAAADI. This CDR3 has 13 amino acids. Broader study findings: Dose levels from 0.1 to 3.0 mg/kg saw CD4+ and CD8+ blood T cells expand clonally by week 6.

The chain joins TRBV10-2 to TRBJ2-3; TRBD2 matches 8 bases. This TCR was sampled from an adult with an advanced solid tumor such as melanoma, head and neck, liver or kidney cancer. This specimen consisted of CD4+ or CD8+ T cells sorted from blood, obtained in a trial of the OX40 agonist ivuxolimab. CDR3 sequence (DNA): TGCGCCAGCAGTGACAGCGGGAGTCATACGCAGTATTTT. It encodes CASSDSGSHTQYF.